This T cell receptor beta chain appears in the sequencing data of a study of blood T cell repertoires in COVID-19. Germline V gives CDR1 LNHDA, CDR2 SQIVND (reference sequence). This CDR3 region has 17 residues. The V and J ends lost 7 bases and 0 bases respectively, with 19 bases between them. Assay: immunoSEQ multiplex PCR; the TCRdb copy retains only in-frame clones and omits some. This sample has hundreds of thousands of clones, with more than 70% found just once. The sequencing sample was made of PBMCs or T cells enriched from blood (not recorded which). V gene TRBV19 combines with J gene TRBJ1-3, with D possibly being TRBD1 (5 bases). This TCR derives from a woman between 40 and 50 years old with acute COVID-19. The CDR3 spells CASTLGGQGPSGNTIYF. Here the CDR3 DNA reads TGTGCCAGTACCTTAGGCGGCCAGGGCCCCTCTGGAAACACCATATATTTT.